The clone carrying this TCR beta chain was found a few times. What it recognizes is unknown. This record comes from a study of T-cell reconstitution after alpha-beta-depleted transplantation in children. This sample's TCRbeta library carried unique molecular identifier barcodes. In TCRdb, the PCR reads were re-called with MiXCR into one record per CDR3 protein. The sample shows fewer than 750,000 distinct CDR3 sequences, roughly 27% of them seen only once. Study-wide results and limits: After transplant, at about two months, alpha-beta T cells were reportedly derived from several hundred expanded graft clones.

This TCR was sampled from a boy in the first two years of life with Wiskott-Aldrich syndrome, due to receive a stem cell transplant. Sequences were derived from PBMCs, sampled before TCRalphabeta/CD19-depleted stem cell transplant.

In DNA, the CDR3 is TGTGCCAGCAGCCAAGGTCGAGGGCTCGGGACAGATACGCAGTATTTT. Protein sequence: CASSQGRGLGTDTQYF. V gene TRBV3-1 combines with J gene TRBJ2-3; TRBD2 might be the D (5 bases). Between the trimmed V and J ends, which lost 1 base and 3 bases, there was a span of 14 bases. This CDR3 region has 16 residues. The germline gives CDR1 LGHDT, CDR2 YNNKEL (reference sequence).